This is a list of T cell receptor beta chains from one sample in a study of CD8+CD57+ T cells in acquired aplastic anemia. TCRdb independently ran MiXCR on the reads; one entry per CDR3 protein. The sample shows about 220,000 distinct CDR3 sequences, roughly 35% of them seen only once. Sequencing was performed on sorted CD4+, CD8+, or CD8+CD57+ T cells (not recorded which) from PBMCs. These receptors all stem from a human donor in good health, serving as a control. CDR3s include the opening cysteine and the closing phenylalanine or tryptophan. D genes are given only for firm matches. The size entry is marked missing in some rows and otherwise reads once, few, many or a size class.

TRBV5-1	NA	NA	TRBJ2-3	CASSVRTTTDTQYF	TGCGCCAGCAGCGTCCGTACGACGACAGATACGCAGTATTTT
TRBV2	TRBD2	NA	TRBJ2-5	CASSRLAGVGETQYF	TGTGCCAGCAGTCGACTAGCGGGAGTCGGAGAGACCCAGTACTTC
TRBV7-9	NA	once	TRBJ1-6	CASRRTFNSPLHF	TGTGCCAGCAGGAGGACTTTTAATTCACCCCTCCACTTT
TRBV24-1	NA	NA	TRBJ1-4	CATSDLERNNEKLFF	TGTGCCACCAGTGATTTAGAACGGAATAATGAAAAACTGTTTTTT
TRBV19	TRBD1	NA	TRBJ1-6	CASSNTGDSPLHF	TGTGCCAGTAGCAACACAGGGGATTCACCCCTCCACTTT
TRBV29-1	NA	NA	TRBJ1-1	CSVVKENTEAFF	TGCAGCGTTGTGAAGGAGAACACTGAAGCTTTCTTT
TRBV7-8	NA	NA	TRBJ2-1	CASSLGGLEEQFF	TGCGCCAGCAGCTTGGGGGGGCTTGAAGAGCAGTTCTTC
TRBV7-9	NA	many	TRBJ1-6	CASSLDSNSPLHF	TGCGCCAGCAGCTTAGACAGTAATTCACCCCTCCACTTT
TRBV20-1	TRBD2	few	TRBJ2-5	CSASPPLAAYQETQYF	TGCAGTGCTAGTCCCCCGCTAGCGGCGTACCAAGAGACCCAGTACTTC
TRBV9	TRBD1	NA	TRBJ1-3	CASSGRTGDGNTIYF	TGTGCCAGCAGCGGAAGGACAGGCGATGGAAACACCATATATTTT
TRBV2	NA	many	TRBJ1-1	CASRTSAKAFF	TGTGCCAGCAGAACCTCAGCTAAAGCTTTCTTT
TRBV24-1	TRBD2	NA	TRBJ2-3	CATSDPSLAGGADTQYF	TGTGCCACCAGTGATCCCTCACTAGCGGGAGGCGCAGATACGCAGTATTTT
TRBV5-4	TRBD2	few	TRBJ2-1	CASSFPLRTSGSNEQFF	TGTGCCAGCAGCTTTCCATTGCGGACTAGCGGGAGCAATGAGCAGTTCTTC
TRBV20-1	NA	NA	TRBJ2-3	CSARVTSRSDTQYF	TGCAGTGCTAGAGTGACGAGCAGGTCAGATACGCAGTATTTT
TRBV5-1	NA	few	TRBJ1-2	CASSFEANYGYTF	TGCGCCAGCAGTTTTGAAGCTAACTATGGCTACACCTTC
TRBV27	NA	few	TRBJ2-7	CASSPDLYSYEQYF	TGTGCCAGCAGTCCTGACTTATACTCCTACGAGCAGTACTTC
TRBV19	TRBD1	many	TRBJ2-5	CASRNPIRGETQYF	TGTGCCAGTCGAAATCCCATCAGGGGGGAGACCCAGTACTTC
TRBV7-9	TRBD1	many	TRBJ2-7	CASSPLSRDSYEQYF	TGTGCCAGCAGCCCCCTGTCCCGGGACAGCTACGAGCAGTACTTC
TRBV20-1	TRBD1	few	TRBJ2-3	CSARSGTGGLRGTDTQYF	TGCAGTGCTAGATCCGGGACAGGGGGCCTCAGGGGCACAGATACGCAGTATTTT
TRBV29-1	TRBD1	once	TRBJ1-1	CSSRQGASDTEAFF	TGCAGCAGCCGACAGGGGGCGAGTGACACTGAAGCTTTCTTT
TRBV25-1	NA	many	TRBJ2-7	CASSDQGRDSYEQYF	TGTGCCAGCAGTGACCAGGGTAGGGATTCCTACGAGCAGTACTTC
TRBV20-1	NA	many	TRBJ1-2	CSARAGPYGYTF	TGCAGTGCTAGAGCGGGCCCTTATGGCTACACCTTC
TRBV30	NA	NA	TRBJ1-4	CAWSVRGGWGEKLFF	TGTGCCTGGAGTGTACGGGGGGGTTGGGGAGAAAAACTGTTTTTT
TRBV29-1	NA	many	TRBJ1-2	CSVEDSMALRYTF	TGCAGCGTTGAAGATTCCATGGCCCTGCGCTACACCTTC
TRBV20-1	NA	NA	TRBJ1-2	CSARDESSYGYTF	TGCAGTGCTAGAGATGAGAGTTCCTATGGCTACACCTTC
TRBV7-9	TRBD1	many	TRBJ1-1	CASSWGQVAEAFF	TGTGCCAGCAGCTGGGGACAGGTCGCTGAAGCTTTCTTT
TRBV24-1	NA	NA	TRBJ1-2	CATSVGPGEVGYTF	TGTGCCACCAGTGTGGGTCCCGGGGAGGTTGGCTACACCTTC
TRBV6-1	TRBD1	NA	TRBJ2-7	CASSTLGTGVSHEQYF	TGTGCCAGCAGTACCCTCGGGACAGGGGTAAGCCACGAGCAGTACTTC
TRBV12-3/TRBV12-4	TRBD1	many	TRBJ2-7	CASSSRRGLYEQYF	TGTGCCAGCAGTTCCCGCAGGGGGCTGTACGAGCAGTACTTC
TRBV5-1	NA	NA	TRBJ1-2	CASSQDRSLGYTF	TGCGCCAGCAGCCAGGACAGAAGCCTTGGCTACACCTTC
TRBV11-2	NA	many	TRBJ1-1	CASRVLTGGRNTEAFF	TGTGCCAGCAGGGTTTTGACAGGCGGAAGGAACACTGAAGCTTTCTTT
TRBV10-3	TRBD2	many	TRBJ2-5	CAISGRGGWETQYF	TGTGCCATCAGTGGTCGGGGGGGTTGGGAGACCCAGTACTTC
TRBV15	TRBD2	once	TRBJ2-7	CATSSRGLAGGEQYF	TGTGCCACCAGCAGCCGCGGACTAGCGGGAGGGGAGCAGTACTTC
TRBV6-1	TRBD1	many	TRBJ2-5	CASSKGPGGTQYF	TGTGCCAGCAGTAAAGGACCAGGGGGGACCCAGTACTTC
TRBV6-5	TRBD2	many	TRBJ2-7	CASSYRGLASSYEQYF	TGTGCCAGCAGTTACAGGGGACTAGCTTCATCCTACGAGCAGTACTTC
TRBV4-1	TRBD2	few	TRBJ2-5	CASSQSTSGGHQETQYF	TGCGCCAGCAGCCAGAGCACTAGCGGGGGGCATCAAGAGACCCAGTACTTC
TRBV20-1	TRBD2	many	TRBJ2-3	CSAKTSGGGDTQYF	TGCAGTGCTAAGACTAGCGGAGGAGGGGATACGCAGTATTTT